What follows is one T cell receptor beta chain and its context. The antigen remains unidentified. The CDR3 has 15 residues. The germline V gene encodes CDR1 SGHVS and CDR2 FNYEAQ. V lost 4 bases to trimming and J lost 1 base, with 11 bases between them. The data were obtained in a study of cytomegalovirus exposure and HLA in healthy donors. PCR primers comprised 60 Vbeta and 13 Jbeta primers. The protocol was immunoSEQ multiplex PCR, while the TCRdb copy is restricted to in-frame clones and leaves out a portion. The data show 150,000 to 200,000 clones, with 70% to 80% seen just once and about 1.9% held by the top ten. Study-wide findings and caveats: It was about 180 TCR beta chains that were listed as cytomegalovirus-associated. Some highly shared sequence variants likely arose as a pipeline artifact. In a later analysis, HLA-associated TCR beta chains were more clonally expanded than equally common others. Despite most TCR sequences being rare, some public TCRs occurred in many donors.

The rearrangement uses TRBV7-6 and TRBJ1-3; D ambiguous. The source of this sequence is a man aged 30-40 years in good health and CMV-seronegative. The specimen was PBMCs. The CDR3 here is CASSSPTSSGNTIYF. CDR3 nucleotides: TGTGCCAGCAGCTCTCCAACGAGTTCTGGAAACACCATATATTTT.